This T cell receptor beta chain appears in the sequencing data of a study of T-cell memory formation after mild COVID-19. Findings and caveats of the study: Shrinking CD4+ clones were chiefly CM and EM; CD8+ ones were chiefly EMRA.

This clonotype was seen at least ten times. Its antigen is not identified. TCRdb redid the calling of the 5' RACE reads with MiXCR, one entry per CDR3 protein. The repertoire holds fewer than 350,000 distinct CDR3 sequences, with approximately 15% as singletons. Trimming removed 4 bases from V and 6 bases from J, with 13 bases in between. Germline CDR1 and CDR2: SGHRS and YFSETQ. CDR3 length: 14 residues. This sequence originates from a man aged 18 to 30 who had mild COVID-19 (a few samples of this study predate the infection). Cell type and time point are not known. The sequencing sample was made of PBMCs or a T cell subset sorted from them (not recorded which). The V gene is TRBV5-1, the J gene TRBJ2-2, with a tentative D call TRBD2 (6 bases). CDR3 loop: CASSPAGGSGELFF. CDR3 nucleotides: TGCGCCAGCAGCCCCGCCGGGGGATCCGGGGAGCTGTTTTTT.